This T cell receptor (beta chain) was captured in a study of patients and donors after allogeneic stem cell transplantation. Via MiXCR, TCRdb re-called the RT-PCR reads, giving one row per CDR3 protein. Found here are 800,000 to 1,000,000 distinct CDR3 sequences, 15% to 20% of them singletons; the top ten hold roughly 6%. With 1 base clipped from V and 1 base from J, the junction kept 8 bases outside the gene matches. Germline loops: CDR1 DFQATT, CDR2 SNEGSKA (reference sequence). This CDR3 is 17 amino acids long. This clonotype has more than one count but fewer than ten. The rearrangement links TRBV20-1 to TRBJ2-3, with 10 nucleotides matching TRBD2. Sequencing input: blood, either unsorted or a sorted T cell fraction (not recorded which). The receptor's source is a human donor who was either an allogeneic HSCT recipient or a stem cell or donor lymphocyte infusion donor (not recorded which). It is not recorded whose cells these are; they may come from a transplant donor. CDR3 bases: TGCAGTGCTAGAGTTCTTAGCGGGGGGTCCCGCACAGATACGCAGTATTTT. It specifies CSARVLSGGSRTDTQYF.